The next 9 T cell receptor beta chains were all read from a single sample in a study of blood T cell repertoires in COVID-19. Clones were sequenced by immunoSEQ multiplex PCR, and TCRdb holds only the in-frame ones, with some missing. The table records under 450,000 clones, more than 65% of them present only once. The sample comprised peripheral blood. These receptors all come from a human donor with acute or convalescent COVID-19. The donor label of this sample is uncertain.

The J gene is TRBJ1-3, the V gene TRBV27, with TRBD1 as a possible D gene (6 bases). The CDR3 runs 14 residues. V lost 5 bases and J 4 bases, leaving 12 bases between the germline ends. Germline lookup yields CDR1 MNHEY and CDR2 SMNVEV (reference sequence). The CDR3 loop reads CASSRAGVGNTIYF. CDR3 nucleotide sequence: TGTGCCAGCAGTCGGGCAGGGGTGGGAAACACCATATATTTT.

This sequence joins TRBV28 and TRBJ2-1; D is uncertain. The CDR3 length is 12 residues. The germline V gene encodes CDR1 MDHEN and CDR2 SYDVKM. The V gene lost 6 bases and the J gene lost 7 bases, with 10 bases spanning the gap. The CDR3 DNA is TGTGCCAGCAGCCTCTCCCGGAATGAGCAGTTCTTC. This codes for CASSLSRNEQFF.

This clone came up a few times. The V call is TRBV27, the J call TRBJ1-2; no definite D call. This CDR3 has 14 residues. The V and J ends lost 6 bases and 4 bases respectively, with 15 bases between them. CDR1 and CDR2 (germline): MNHEY, SMNVEV (reference sequence). DNA for the CDR3: TGTGCCAGCAGGAAACATCAAACGCTCTATGGCTACACCTTC. This encodes CASRKHQTLYGYTF.

The chain carries TRBV30 and TRBJ2-7; 12 bases are shared with TRBD2. This CDR3 contains 15 residues. The V segment lost 3 bases and the J segment 7 bases; nucleotides outside the gene matches: 10. Germline CDR1 GTSNPN, CDR2 SVGIG (reference sequence). The CDR3: CAWRRSSGGAEEQYF. The CDR3 DNA reads as TGTGCCTGGAGGCGATCTAGCGGGGGGGCGGAGGAGCAGTACTTC.

V gene TRBV19 combines with J gene TRBJ1-5, with D possibly matching TRBD1 (6 bases). This CDR3 is built from 14 residues. V gave up 6 bases and J gave up 3 bases, with 12 bases separating them. Germline loops: CDR1 LNHDA, CDR2 SQIVND (reference sequence). The CDR3 protein is CASRGAPYNQPQHF. CDR3 nucleotides: TGTGCCAGTAGGGGGGCCCCCTACAATCAGCCCCAGCATTTT.

This clone has only one observation. V usage is TRBV7-2 and J usage is TRBJ1-6; D unresolved. V lost 5 bases, J lost 10 bases, and 21 bases lay in between. Germline V gives CDR1 SGHTA, CDR2 FQGNSA. The CDR3 runs to 16 residues. The CDR3, as DNA: TGTGCCAGCAGCCTCATCGAGGGCCCCGTAGGGTCACCCCTCCACTTT. Protein sequence: CASSLIEGPVGSPLHF.

The chain joins TRBV2 to TRBJ2-7; TRBD2 is a possible D gene (5 bases). The CDR3 loop spans 15 amino acids. From germline, CDR1 is SNHLY and CDR2 FYNNEI. Trimming shortened V by 4 bases and J by 3 bases, and 16 bases separated the two germline ends. CDR3 sequence: CASSADGMGGYEQYF. DNA of the CDR3: TGTGCCAGCAGTGCGGACGGGATGGGTGGCTACGAGCAGTACTTC.

The chain employs TRBV3-1 (or the pseudogene TRBV3-2) and TRBJ1-4, with 7 nucleotides matching TRBD1. The CDR3 has 15 residues. The germline V gene has CDR1 LGHDT and CDR2 YNNKEL (reference sequence). The V and J ends lost 0 bases and 8 bases, in that order; junction bases with no gene match: 6. CDR3 sequence reads: CASSQEGGGREKLFF. The CDR3 DNA is TGTGCCAGCAGCCAAGAAGGAGGGGGCCGGGAAAAACTGTTTTTT.

This clone was counted between two and nine times. The chain recombines TRBV20-1 with TRBJ1-4; 8 nucleotides line up with TRBD1. Germline-derived CDR1 and CDR2 are DFQATT and SNEGSKA (reference sequence). Trimming at V came to 3 bases and at J to 7 bases, leaving 7 bases not matched to a gene. This CDR3 is 14 amino acids long. The CDR3 loop reads CSASRQGTAEKLFF. CDR3 bases: TGCAGTGCTAGTCGACAGGGGACGGCTGAAAAACTGTTTTTT.